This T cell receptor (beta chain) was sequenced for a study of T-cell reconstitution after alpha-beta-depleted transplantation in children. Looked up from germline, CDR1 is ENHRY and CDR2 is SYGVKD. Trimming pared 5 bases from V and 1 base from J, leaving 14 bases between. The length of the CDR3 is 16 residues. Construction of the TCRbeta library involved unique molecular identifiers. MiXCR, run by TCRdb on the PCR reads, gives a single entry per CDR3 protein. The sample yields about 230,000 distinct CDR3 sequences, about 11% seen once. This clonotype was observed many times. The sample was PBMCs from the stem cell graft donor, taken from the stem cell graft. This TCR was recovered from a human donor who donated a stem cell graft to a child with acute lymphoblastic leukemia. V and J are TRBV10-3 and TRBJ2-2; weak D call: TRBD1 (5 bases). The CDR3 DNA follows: TGTGCCATCAGTCCACAGGCCTTAATGAACACCGGGGAGCTGTTTTTT. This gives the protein CAISPQALMNTGELFF.